This is a list of T cell receptor beta chains from one sample in a study of blood T cell repertoires in COVID-19. The method was immunoSEQ multiplex PCR; TCRdb's version includes in-frame clones alone and lacks a portion of them. This table has approximately 440,000 clones, roughly 90% appearing once. The sequencing input was PBMCs or T cells enriched from blood (not recorded which). The receptors derive from a woman younger than 35 who had recovered from COVID-19. Each CDR3 is given with its conserved first and last residue. D genes are given only for firm matches.

j_call: TRBJ1-2; d_call: TRBD1; v_call: TRBV12-3/TRBV12-4; cdr3_aa: CASRGTGGNGYTF
j_call: TRBJ1-1; d_call: TRBD1; v_call: TRBV10-3; cdr3_aa: CAIRSGTVNTEAFF
j_call: TRBJ2-3; d_call: TRBD1; v_call: TRBV5-1; cdr3_aa: CASSFGTGEDTQYF
j_call: TRBJ2-2; d_call: TRBD1; v_call: TRBV7-2; cdr3_aa: CASSYDRGYTGELFF
j_call: TRBJ1-5; d_call: -; v_call: TRBV21-1; cdr3_aa: CASSLLRGGQPQHF
j_call: TRBJ2-3; d_call: -; v_call: TRBV5-1; cdr3_aa: CASSWSGPGTDTQYF
j_call: TRBJ1-1; d_call: -; v_call: TRBV7-9; cdr3_aa: CASSFGVEAFF
j_call: TRBJ2-3; d_call: TRBD2; v_call: TRBV7-2; cdr3_aa: CASSFGGTSGTDTQYF
j_call: TRBJ1-3; d_call: -; v_call: TRBV30; cdr3_aa: CAWARAGNTIYF
j_call: TRBJ1-5; d_call: TRBD1; v_call: TRBV30; cdr3_aa: CAWGTGQGEQPQHF
j_call: TRBJ2-7; d_call: TRBD2; v_call: TRBV27; cdr3_aa: CASSVRLAPSYEQYF
j_call: TRBJ1-2; d_call: TRBD1; v_call: TRBV4-2; cdr3_aa: CASSQGGDRVKWVYGYTF
j_call: TRBJ2-1; d_call: TRBD2; v_call: TRBV2; cdr3_aa: CASLSAKLAYNEQFF
j_call: TRBJ1-1; d_call: TRBD1; v_call: TRBV4-1; cdr3_aa: CASSQDPGGTGSGNTEAFF
j_call: TRBJ2-6; d_call: -; v_call: TRBV9; cdr3_aa: CASSMNKWRKSGANVLTF
j_call: TRBJ1-2; d_call: TRBD1; v_call: TRBV7-2; cdr3_aa: CASSLDRGRAGYTF